This TCR beta chain was identified during a study of blood T cell repertoires in COVID-19. Study at large: COVID-19 samples collected from the United States, Italy and Spain covered acute and convalescent phases. PBMCs, B-cell-depleted T cells, or T cells provided the cDNA or gDNA that made up the material.

Authors' data handling: It was from reference gene primer amplification that nucleated cell counts were estimated. Clones were sequenced by immunoSEQ multiplex PCR, and TCRdb holds only the in-frame ones, with some missing. V and J calls and clone size are those listed in that table; D and trimming were worked out from the DNA. Of 85,000 to 100,000 clones listed, roughly 72% are singletons. Trimming cost V 3 bases and J 9 bases, with 16 bases left between them. The germline V gene encodes CDR1 SGHTS and CDR2 YDEGEE. This CDR3 spans 15 amino acids. The material sequenced was peripheral blood. The chain combines TRBV5-8 with TRBJ1-6, with D perhaps matching TRBD1 (6 bases). The receptor's source is a woman aged 55 to 70 in a cohort sampled during active or convalescent COVID-19. The CDR3 nucleotides read TGTGCCAGCAGCTCGGGACAAAGAAGTGGTTCACCCCTCCACTTT. Its protein is CASSSGQRSGSPLHF.